The rows below give T cell receptor beta chains drawn from one sample of a study of cytomegalovirus exposure and HLA in healthy donors. TCRdb's table, derived via immunoSEQ multiplex PCR, lists solely in-frame clones and lacks some. The sample shows 200,000 or so clones, more than 70% of them seen only once. Sequencing was performed on PBMCs. Source of these receptors: a boy younger than 18 in good health and CMV-seronegative. Each CDR3 is given without its conserved first and last residue. Fields, in order: J gene, V gene, CDR3 protein.

TRBJ2-3 TRBV4-1 ASSQGPSTDTQY
TRBJ1-3 TRBV6-5 ASRKGGQGHTIY
TRBJ2-1 TRBV7-2 ASSFPGRTGVTYNEQF
TRBJ2-7 TRBV7-2 ASSRRQGGAYEQY
TRBJ1-4 TRBV6-6 ASSLPQGNEKLF
TRBJ2-7 TRBV6-6 ASSSKGGTSSYEQY
TRBJ2-7 TRBV28 ASSLRGSVYEQY
TRBJ2-3 TRBV7-2 ASSLPGQATDTQY
TRBJ1-1 TRBV5-5 ASSLRSGERGANTEAF
TRBJ2-7 TRBV7-6 ASSQTDGSYEQY
TRBJ1-5 TRBV14 ASSLRGNQPQH
TRBJ2-3 TRBV28 ASSSSTSGYTDTQY
TRBJ2-2 TRBV30 AWSSSTTGLTGELF
TRBJ1-5 TRBV28 ASISLEGYKQPQH
TRBJ2-5 TRBV29-1 SGEGRGAGTQY
TRBJ1-1 TRBV11-2 ASSFGENTEAF